The present TCR beta chain was sequenced within a study of T cell changes during pregnancy in multiple sclerosis. The germline V gene has CDR1 MNHNY and CDR2 SVGAGI (reference sequence). The CDR3 covers 14 residues. After removal of 10 bases from V and 3 bases from J, the junction contained 9 bases not matched to a gene. Assay used: immunoSEQ multiplex PCR; TCRdb lists only in-frame clones, some missing. The sample records approximately 40,000 clones, roughly 90% being singletons. The rearrangement uses TRBV6-6 and TRBJ2-7, with 10 nucleotides matching TRBD2. The TCR originated in a female donor with multiple sclerosis, enrolled in a pregnancy study. The sequencing used CD4+ T cells from peripheral blood mononuclear cells, collected in the third trimester of pregnancy. CDR3 sequence reads: CAIRGTSAFYEQYF. CDR3 coding DNA: TGTGCCATTCGAGGGACTAGCGCTTTCTACGAGCAGTACTTC.